This T cell receptor (beta chain) was sequenced during a study of T cell responses to AZD1222 COVID-19 vaccine. It was second doses at about 4 or about 12 weeks that were pooled. Clones were sequenced by immunoSEQ multiplex PCR, and TCRdb holds only the in-frame ones, with some missing. The sample holds roughly 180,000 clones, 80% to 95% seen once. Notes on this clone: Its antigen is unidentified.

Trimming removed 6 bases from V and 0 bases from J, with 13 bases in between. Germline V lookup: CDR1 SGHRS, CDR2 YFSETQ. This CDR3 is built from 15 residues. Broader study findings: Spike-specific TCR breadth and depth were elevated following two AZD1222 doses. Just 5 to 7 AZD1222 recipients were seropositive at baseline.

The input for sequencing was peripheral blood, taken 28 days after the second AZD1222 dose. The V call is TRBV5-1, the J call TRBJ2-1; D is possibly TRBD1 (5 bases). The sequence was collected from an adult who received the AZD1222 COVID-19 vaccine. The CDR3 here is CASTFLTDSYNEQFF. CDR3 coding DNA: TGCGCCAGCACATTCTTGACAGACTCCTACAATGAGCAGTTCTTC. The complete variable domain, with remaining parts taken from reference TRBV5-1 and TRBJ2-1, reads KAGVTQTPRYLIKTRGQQVTLSCSPISGHRSVSWYQQTPGQGLQFLFEYFSETQRNKGNFPGRFSGRQFSNSRSEMNVSTLELGDSALYLCASTFLTDSYNEQFFGPGTRLTVL.